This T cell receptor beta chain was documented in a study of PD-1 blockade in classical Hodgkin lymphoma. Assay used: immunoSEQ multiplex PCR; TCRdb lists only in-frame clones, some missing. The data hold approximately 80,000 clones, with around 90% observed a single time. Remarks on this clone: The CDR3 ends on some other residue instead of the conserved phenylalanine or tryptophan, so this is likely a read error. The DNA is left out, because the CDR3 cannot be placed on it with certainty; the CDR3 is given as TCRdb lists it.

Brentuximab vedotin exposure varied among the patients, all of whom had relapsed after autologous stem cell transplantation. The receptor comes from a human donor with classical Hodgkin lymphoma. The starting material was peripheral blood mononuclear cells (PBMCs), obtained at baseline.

The CDR3 is CASSTYAGVASR. The chain carries TRBV6-4 and TRBJ1-2. Germline V lookup: CDR1 MRHNA, CDR2 SNTAGT. The CDR3 region is 12 residues in length, termini included.